The present T cell receptor beta chain was sequenced within a study of cytomegalovirus exposure and HLA in healthy donors. Concerning this clone itself: Its antigen remains unidentified.

This CDR3 is built from 13 residues. The ends were cut back, 1 base at V and 1 base at J, with 4 bases in the middle. Germline loops: CDR1 MGHRA, CDR2 YSYEKL. Points from the study as a whole: Prior analysis indicated that the majority of TCR beta V segments exhibited productivity approximately 90% or approximately 30% of the time. In a later analysis, parvovirus B19, influenza, CMV and Epstein-Barr virus appeared linked to several top co-occurrence clusters.

Amplification used 60 Vbeta primers and 13 Jbeta primers. Libraries were prepared by immunoSEQ multiplex PCR; TCRdb keeps only in-frame clonotypes and omits some of them. The table records fewer than 250,000 clones, roughly 80% of them present only once. The sample consisted of PBMCs. V gene TRBV4-1 combines with J gene TRBJ1-1, with D unresolved. The receptor was derived from a man in his forties in good health and CMV-seronegative. CDR3: CASSQGGNTEAFF. The DNA of the CDR3 is TGCGCCAGCAGCCAAGGAGGGAACACTGAAGCTTTCTTT.